One sample yielded the 25 T cell receptor beta chains listed below, sequenced in a study of control samples from healthy donors and cancer patients. Method: immunoSEQ multiplex PCR; TCRdb's copy keeps in-frame clones and lacks some. The table has about 50,000 clones, roughly 94% seen once; the top ten hold roughly 4%. The sample taken for sequencing was blood. Receptors originate from a man in his thirties or forties in good health.

CDR3 bases: TGCGCCAGCAGCCCCAAAGTGCAGGACACAGATACGCAGTATTTT. Encoded protein: CASSPKVQDTDTQYF. This rearrangement joins TRBV5-1 to TRBJ2-3; D ambiguous. The V gene lost 4 bases and the J gene lost 2 bases, with 14 bases spanning the gap. Looked up from germline, CDR1 is SGHRS and CDR2 is YFSETQ. The CDR3 contains 15 residues.

This chain connects TRBV5-1 to TRBJ2-7; 10 nucleotides line up with TRBD1. The CDR3 is 15 residues long. Trimming cost V 4 bases and J 5 bases; bases outside gene matches: 9. Germline-derived CDR1 and CDR2 are SGHRS and YFSETQ. CDR3 in amino acids: CASSDHDRGPHEQYF. The CDR3 DNA reads TGCGCCAGCAGCGACCACGACAGGGGGCCCCACGAGCAGTACTTC.

The V gene is TRBV6-5, the J gene TRBJ2-3; D gene uncertain. Germline V gives CDR1 MNHEY, CDR2 SVGAGI. This CDR3 is built from 13 residues. The germline V and J ends were trimmed by 0 bases and 6 bases, with 7 bases remaining between them. The CDR3 here is CASSYSKTDTQYF. As DNA, the CDR3 is TGTGCCAGCAGTTACTCGAAGACCGATACGCAGTATTTT.

The chain carries TRBV6-5 and TRBJ1-5, with a possible D match to TRBD1 (6 bases). V lost 4 bases and J 5 bases, leaving 15 bases between the germline ends. The CDR3 runs to 15 residues. Germline CDR1 is MNHEY and CDR2 is SVGAGI. CDR3 DNA sequence: TGTGCCAGCAGTTCATCGGACAGCACCGATCAGCCCCAGCATTTT. Translation gives CASSSSDSTDQPQHF.

J is TRBJ1-1 and V is TRBV15; D is perhaps TRBD1 (5 bases). The germline gives CDR1 LNHNV, CDR2 YYDKDF (reference sequence). V dropped 1 base and J dropped 4 bases, with 13 bases sitting between them. CDR3 size: 15 residues. This CDR3 reads CATSRGGRGGTEAFF. The CDR3 DNA reads as TGTGCCACCAGCAGAGGGGGAAGGGGTGGCACTGAAGCTTTCTTT.

The J gene is TRBJ1-5, the V gene TRBV19; D is uncertain. CDR1 LNHDA and CDR2 SQIVND come from the germline V gene (reference sequence). V shed 7 bases and J shed 7 bases, with 20 bases lying between them. The CDR3 has 15 amino acids. The CDR3 reads CASNRGRGVRQPQHF. CDR3 bases: TGTGCCAGTAATCGAGGTCGTGGAGTGCGGCAGCCCCAGCATTTT.

As to this clone: Other DNA variants within this sample encode the same CDR3. The chain recombines TRBV6-2 or TRBV6-3 with TRBJ2-5; TRBD2 matches 11 bases. CDR1 and CDR2 from the germline V gene are MNHEY and SVGEGT. The length of the CDR3 is 14 residues. The J segment lost 7 bases and the V segment lost 4 bases, leaving 5 bases of the junction unmatched. In nucleotides, the CDR3 is TGTGCCAGCAGTTTAGCGGGGGGGCCGGGGACCCAGTACTTC. Amino acids: CASSLAGGPGTQYF.

The chain combines TRBV29-1 with TRBJ2-1, with 13 bases that match TRBD2. The germline CDR1 and CDR2 sequences are SQVTM and ANQGSEA. Germline trimming cut 7 bases from V and 4 bases from J; bases unmatched to any gene: 7. This CDR3 spans 15 amino acids. Here the CDR3 reads CSANQLAGGYNEQFF. In DNA, the CDR3 is TGCAGCGCGAACCAACTAGCGGGAGGGTACAATGAGCAGTTCTTC.

The chain joins TRBV25-1 to TRBJ2-3, with a weak D call TRBD2 (6 bases). CDR1 MGHDK and CDR2 SYGVNS come from the germline V gene. This CDR3 is built from 17 residues. Trimming stripped 2 bases from V and 1 base from J, with 16 bases between. CDR3 coding DNA: TGTGCCAGCAGTGAAAGTATGGCGGGGTCGGGCACAGATACGCAGTATTTT. It translates to CASSESMAGSGTDTQYF.

V and J are TRBV21-1 and TRBJ2-7; TRBD1, as called in the table, went unchecked against the DNA. TRBV21-1 is labeled a pseudogene. The CDR3 loop spans 18 amino acids. As DNA, the CDR3 is TGTGCCAGCAGCAAATCCGTAGTTACTCGCAGGGGGAAGTACGAGCAGTACTTC. This codes for CASSKSVVTRRGKYEQYF.

This chain connects TRBV11-2 to TRBJ1-1, with 7 positions matching TRBD1. Trimming at V came to 4 bases and at J to 1 base, leaving 6 bases not matched to a gene. CDR1 is SGHAT and CDR2 is FQNNGV in the germline V gene. The CDR3 covers 15 residues. CDR3: CASSWQGGGNTEAFF. As DNA, the CDR3 is TGTGCCAGCAGCTGGCAGGGGGGAGGGAACACTGAAGCTTTCTTT. The whole variable domain, filled in from reference TRBV11-2 and TRBJ1-1, reads EAGVAQSPRYKIIEKRQSVAFWCNPISGHATLYWYQQILGQGPKLLIQFQNNGVVDDSQLPKDRFSAERLKGVDSTLKIQPAKLEDSAVYLCASSWQGGGNTEAFFGQGTRLTVV.

This sequence joins TRBV11-2 and TRBJ1-1, with D tentatively TRBD1 (5 bases). Between the trimmed V and J ends, which lost 5 bases and 5 bases, there was a span of 18 bases. Germline V gives CDR1 SGHAT, CDR2 FQNNGV. This CDR3 is built from 15 residues. CDR3 residues: CASSPGTGGRTEAFF. In nucleotides, the CDR3 is TGTGCCAGCAGCCCCGGGACGGGAGGTAGGACTGAAGCTTTCTTT.

The chain is built from TRBV5-6 and TRBJ2-7, with 9 bases that match TRBD1. After removal of 4 bases from V and 6 bases from J, the junction contained 11 bases not matched to a gene. Germline V gene sequence: CDR1 SGHDT, CDR2 YYEEEE. This CDR3 has 15 residues. The CDR3 region is CASSITGGGSPEQYF. Here the CDR3 DNA reads TGTGCCAGCAGCATCACAGGGGGCGGCTCTCCCGAGCAGTACTTC.

CDR3 nucleotide sequence: TGTGCCAGCAGTGATTACGGACAGGGGACTAATCAGCCCCAGCATTTT. Residues: CASSDYGQGTNQPQHF. This chain connects TRBV6-1 to TRBJ1-5, with 9 bases matching TRBD1. This CDR3 has 16 residues. Germline loops: CDR1 MNHNS, CDR2 SASEGT. Germline trimming cut 3 bases from V and 4 bases from J; bases unmatched to any gene: 7.

With regard to this clone: The junction differs from germline at one of its ends, possibly a read error. The sample contains more than one DNA sequence encoding this CDR3. J is TRBJ2-5 and V is TRBV4-2, with TRBD2 matching 11 bases. Germline V lookup: CDR1 LGHNA, CDR2 YNFKEQ. This CDR3 spans 16 amino acids. In nucleotides, the CDR3 is TGTGCCAGTAGCCAAGATCTAGCGGGGGGTCAAGAGACCCAGTACTTC. This encodes CASSQDLAGGQETQYF.

The rearrangement joins TRBV27 to TRBJ2-7; TRBD1 matches 9 bases. J gave up 4 bases and V 5 bases, and 6 bases lay outside the gene matches. CDR1 is MNHEY and CDR2 is SMNVEV in the germline V gene (reference sequence). This CDR3 has 14 residues. CDR3 sequence (DNA): TGTGCCAGCAGTCCATGGGACAGGGTGTACGAGCAGTACTTC. It is translated as CASSPWDRVYEQYF.

The chain carries TRBV5-6 and TRBJ1-1; D is possibly TRBD1 (6 bases). The CDR3 is 17 residues long. The V end lost 3 bases, the J end lost 2 bases, and 20 bases lay between the germline ends. Germline V gene data show CDR1 as SGHDT and CDR2 as YYEEEE. CDR3 protein: CASSSVSGNRENTEAFF. The CDR3, as DNA: TGTGCCAGCAGCTCAGTGTCCGGAAACAGGGAAAACACTGAAGCTTTCTTT.

V is TRBV30 and J is TRBJ1-2, with D possibly matching TRBD1 (6 bases). V gave up 2 bases and J gave up 4 bases, with 17 bases separating them. CDR1 GTSNPN and CDR2 SVGIG come from the germline V gene (reference sequence). The CDR3 has 15 amino acids. The chain's CDR3 is CAWSRSVTRGYGYTF. The CDR3 DNA reads as TGTGCCTGGAGTAGGTCCGTGACCAGGGGCTATGGCTACACCTTC.

The V gene is TRBV18, the J gene TRBJ2-2; perhaps TRBD2 as D (5 bases). Trimming removed 8 bases from V and 2 bases from J, with 21 bases in between. Germline CDR1 KGHSH, CDR2 LQKENI. The CDR3 has 17 residues. This CDR3 reads CASPRANKLVNTGELFF. CDR3 nucleotide sequence: TGTGCCAGCCCTAGGGCCAACAAACTAGTCAACACCGGGGAGCTGTTTTTT.

This chain connects TRBV20-1 to TRBJ1-1; D may be TRBD1 (5 bases). Germline V gene data show CDR1 as DFQATT and CDR2 as SNEGSKA (reference sequence). The ends were cut back, 6 bases at V and 7 bases at J, with 9 bases in the middle. CDR3 length: 10 amino acids. Here the CDR3 DNA reads TGCAGTGCCGCGGGACGTGAAGCTTTCTTT. Protein product: CSAAGREAFF.

The CDR3 region has the DNA TGTGCCAGCAGCGTTGCCCCCTCAGCAAGGCGTCACAATGAGCAGTTCTTC. The encoded protein is CASSVAPSARRHNEQFF. The chain is built from TRBV9 and TRBJ2-1; the D is unclear. CDR3 size: 17 residues. The ends were cut back, 2 bases at V and 5 bases at J, with 20 bases in the middle. Looked up from germline, CDR1 is SGDLS and CDR2 is YYNGEE.

CDR3 in DNA: TGTGCCAGCAGCCCCTTTGTGACAGAGACTTTTGAAGCTTTCTTT. Its translation: CASSPFVTETFEAFF. V and J are TRBV7-9 and TRBJ1-1; D may be TRBD1 (5 bases). Trimming pared 5 bases from V and 7 bases from J, leaving 20 bases between. The length of the CDR3 is 15 residues. Germline V CDR1 and CDR2: SEHNR, FQNEAQ (reference sequence).

This sequence joins TRBV19 and TRBJ1-1; 9 nucleotides agree with TRBD1. The CDR3 contains 13 residues. Unmatched junction bases numbered 4, after V lost 5 bases and J lost 6 bases. Germline CDR1 is LNHDA and CDR2 is SQIVND (reference sequence). CDR3 in amino acids: CASSRTGVSEAFF. The CDR3, as DNA: TGTGCCAGTAGTCGGACAGGGGTGTCTGAAGCTTTCTTT.

The genes are TRBV5-1 and TRBJ2-1; D remains ambiguous. Germline CDR1 reads SGHRS; CDR2 reads YFSETQ. The CDR3 has 17 residues. V lost 2 bases and J 6 bases, leaving 21 bases between the germline ends. CDR3 sequence (DNA): TGCGCCAGCAGCTTCACCCGCCGGCATAGCAGATCCAATGAGCAGTTCTTC. Encoded protein: CASSFTRRHSRSNEQFF.

About this clone itself: One end of the junction fails to match germline, which may point to a read error. The chain couples TRBV7-9 to TRBJ2-1, with D tentatively TRBD2 (5 bases). The CDR3 runs 17 residues. From germline, CDR1 is SEHNR and CDR2 FQNEAQ (reference sequence). The CDR3 sequence: CASSGWASQSSHNEQFF. The CDR3 DNA follows: TGTGCCAGCAGCGGGTGGGCTAGCCAGAGCTCCCACAATGAGCAGTTCTTC.